This TCR beta chain was found in a study of blood T cells in healthy people across ages. Alongside a J-beta primer mix, a sample-barcoded 5' primer served in a second PCR lasting about 7 to 11 cycles. TCRdb recomputed calls from the 5' RACE reads with MiXCR, one row per CDR3 protein. Altogether roughly 1,500,000 distinct CDR3 sequences are present, 30% to 40% being singletons, with the ten largest covering roughly 12%. The CDR3 contains 16 residues. Germline CDR1 and CDR2: KGHSH and LQKENI. V lost 1 base and J lost 1, with 12 bases in between. The source material was blood. The V call is TRBV18, the J call TRBJ2-3, with D possibly TRBD1 on 5 matching bases. This clonotype was sampled from a woman aged 25 to 39 in good health. The CDR3 sequence: CASSPRQDKRTDTQYF. CDR3 DNA sequence: TGTGCCAGCTCACCACGTCAGGACAAGCGCACAGATACGCAGTATTTT.